This T cell receptor beta chain emerged from a study of PD-L1 blockade in urothelial cancer. This clone was found a few times. Assay: immunoSEQ multiplex PCR; the TCRdb copy retains only in-frame clones and omits some. This sample carries under 35,000 clones, over 80% of them seen once, and the ten largest clones take under 4.5%. With V trimmed by 5 bases and J by 6 bases, 16 bases remained unmatched. The germline gives CDR1 SGHTA, CDR2 FQGNSA. The CDR3 contains 16 residues. The material was PBMCs, obtained around atezolizumab (anti-PD-L1) treatment. The chain combines TRBV7-2 with TRBJ2-7; 7 bases fit TRBD2. This clonotype originated in a man aged 50 or older with urothelial cancer. The CDR3 spells CASSLSSGIGTPEQYF. In nucleotides, the CDR3 is TGTGCCAGCAGCCTATCTAGCGGAATAGGTACTCCCGAGCAGTACTTC.